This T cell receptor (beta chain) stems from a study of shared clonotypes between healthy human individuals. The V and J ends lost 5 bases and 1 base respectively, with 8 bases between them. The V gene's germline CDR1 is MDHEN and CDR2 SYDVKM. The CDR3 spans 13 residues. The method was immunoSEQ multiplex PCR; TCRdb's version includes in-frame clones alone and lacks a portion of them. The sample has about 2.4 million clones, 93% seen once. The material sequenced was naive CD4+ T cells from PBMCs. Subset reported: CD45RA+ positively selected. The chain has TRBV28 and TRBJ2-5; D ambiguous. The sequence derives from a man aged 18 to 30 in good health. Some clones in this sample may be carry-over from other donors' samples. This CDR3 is CASSGAGQETQYF. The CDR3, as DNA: TGTGCCAGCAGTGGAGCAGGCCAAGAGACCCAGTACTTC.